This T cell receptor (beta chain) was found in a study of siplizumab effects on memory and regulatory T cells. Study-wide findings and caveats: To unstimulated subsets, only a minor fraction of alloreactive clones could be mapped. Treg origin accounted for an average of nearly 70% of mappable alloreactive CD4+ clones with siplizumab and roughly 26% in controls. The apparent diversity of naive T cells exceeded that of memory cells, and naive T cells seemed to make a major contribution to the alloresponse.

For every sample, roughly 94,000 TCR templates were assayed. The assay was immunoSEQ multiplex PCR, and TCRdb's table has in-frame clones only and misses some. The sample holds 95,000 to 110,000 clones, nearly 95% seen once. On this clone: Its specificity is unknown.

V was shortened by 5 bases and J by 4 bases, with 14 bases between the two germline ends. CDR3 size: 15 residues. The germline gives CDR1 MNHNS, CDR2 SASEGT. This TCR was sampled from a human donor in good health. Source material: Tregs sorted from blood. The chain couples TRBV6-1 to TRBJ1-4, with D possibly matching TRBD1 (5 bases). Here the CDR3 reads CASSQKLGRNEKLFF. In DNA form, the CDR3 reads TGTGCCAGCAGTCAAAAGTTGGGACGTAATGAAAAACTGTTTTTT.